This T cell receptor (beta chain) appears in the sequencing data of a study of blood T cell repertoires in COVID-19. Turning to the study itself: In each case, the material was cDNA or gDNA derived from T cells, B-cell-depleted T cells, or PBMCs.

Data came from immunoSEQ multiplex PCR; TCRdb stores just in-frame clones and leaves some out. The sample has 55,000 to 80,000 clones; about 83% are singletons. Germline V gene data show CDR1 as GTSNPN and CDR2 as SVGIG (reference sequence). The CDR3 totals 12 residues. V was clipped by 0 bases and J by 7 bases, with 7 bases between them. This clonotype was obtained from a man aged 45-65 years with active COVID-19. The rearrangement joins TRBV30 to TRBJ1-5; D might be TRBD1 (6 bases). Sequencing used peripheral blood. The CDR3 spells CAWSVQGQPQHF. CDR3 nucleotides: TGTGCCTGGAGTGTACAGGGCCAGCCCCAGCATTTT.